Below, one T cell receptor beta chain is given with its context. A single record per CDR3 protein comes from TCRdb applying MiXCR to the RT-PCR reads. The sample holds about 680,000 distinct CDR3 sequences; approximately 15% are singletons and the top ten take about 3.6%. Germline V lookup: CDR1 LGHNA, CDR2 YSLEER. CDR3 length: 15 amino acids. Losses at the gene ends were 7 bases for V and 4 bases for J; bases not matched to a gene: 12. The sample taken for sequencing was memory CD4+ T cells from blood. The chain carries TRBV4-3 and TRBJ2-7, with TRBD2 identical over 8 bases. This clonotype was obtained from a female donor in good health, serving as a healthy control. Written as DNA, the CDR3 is TGCGCCAGCACCCTTCGGTGGCGGGGGGAGTACGAGCAGTACTTC. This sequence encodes CASTLRWRGEYEQYF.